The sample holds a few counts of the clone carrying this T cell receptor beta chain. What it binds is not known. The data originate from a study of vaccination effects on CD4 cells after COVID-19. The wider study: Post-vaccine draws lagged the second dose by a median of 72 days. Whole-study results and caveats: Late post-vaccination, clones induced by infection and those induced by vaccine underwent marked clonal contraction. Early timepoints after infection were absent, and convalescent patients were few in the study.

The CDR3 length is 13 residues. The germline V and J ends were trimmed by 2 bases and 7 bases, with 11 bases remaining between them. Germline V gene sequence: CDR1 LNHDA, CDR2 SQIVND (reference sequence). Pools of viral peptides were used by the ViraFEST assay to expand antigen-specific CD4+ T cells ahead of sequencing. CD4+ T cells were isolated after less than 13 days of culture. Participants each got two BNT162b2 or mRNA-1273 vaccine doses. The authors replaced half the medium with IL-2 medium on days 3 and 7. Sequencing was performed with immunoSEQ multiplex PCR; in TCRdb, only in-frame clones are kept and a portion is missing. The repertoire consists of around 24,000 clones, with 60% to 80% occurring once and the leading ten covering about 6.5%.

Sequenced material: CD4+ T cells from PBMCs cultured with SARS-CoV-2 spike peptides, taken after COVID-19 vaccination. The chain combines TRBV19 with TRBJ1-1; D ambiguous. The source is a human donor who received a COVID-19 vaccine. Some clones in this sample may be carry-over from other donors' samples. This CDR3 is CASSILGVDEAFF. CDR3 bases: TGTGCCAGTAGTATATTGGGCGTTGATGAAGCTTTCTTT.